This T cell receptor beta chain is drawn from a study of T cell changes during pregnancy in multiple sclerosis (dated by TCRdb to 2018 to 2020). Looking at the study overall: In women with multiple sclerosis, the researchers looked at how the T cell repertoire shifted as pregnancy progressed.

With regard to this clone: Its target antigen remains unknown. Per-nucleotide qualities are absent, and no much larger clonotype sits a single base away.

Library creation used the immunoSEQ multiplex PCR assay. TCRdb took over this immuneACCESS table, retaining in-frame rearrangements with V and J assigned. Such tables are incomplete; in checked studies, under half of the missing clones stem from an unresolved V gene, and the remainder is unexplained. The sample table lists under 50,000 clones, approximately 90% of them with a count of one. Of the sample, approximately 2.9% falls within the top ten clones. The germline V end is reduced by 6 bases and the J end by 2 bases; junction bases left unmatched: 4. The CDR3 goes from the cysteine to the phenylalanine over 14 residues. The only DNA kept is the CDR3, 42 bases in frame from the first base. The CDR1 and CDR2 encoded by the germline V gene are SQVTM and ANQGSEA.

The sample here was CD8+ T cells from peripheral blood mononuclear cells, taken in the second trimester of pregnancy. This receptor chain uses TRBV29-1 and TRBJ2-5; 12 nucleotides in the junction match TRBD2. This TCR was sampled from a female donor with multiple sclerosis, enrolled in a pregnancy study. The sequenced DNA is TGCAGCGTGGTCGGGACTAGCGGGCAAGAGACCCAGTACTTC. This gives the protein CSVVGTSGQETQYF.